The 6 T cell receptor beta chains presented below share a single source sample, sequenced in a study of cytomegalovirus exposure and HLA in healthy donors. Primers for the PCR totalled 60 Vbeta and 13 Jbeta. This table comes from immunoSEQ multiplex PCR, and its TCRdb copy is limited to in-frame clones, with some not included. Seen here are some 140,000 clones, 60% to 85% observed once, and the top ten hold under 4.5%. Sequencing input: PBMCs. These receptors were collected from a woman aged 40 to 49 in good health and CMV-seronegative.

The genes are TRBV5-1 and TRBJ1-1; no firm D call. Germline V gene sequence: CDR1 SGHRS, CDR2 YFSETQ. This CDR3 comprises 14 residues. The V end was cut by 1 base, the J end by 3 bases, with 10 bases between. This chain's CDR3 is CASSLRRVDTEAFF. The DNA for the CDR3 is TGCGCCAGCAGCTTGAGGAGGGTTGACACTGAAGCTTTCTTT.

This sequence joins TRBV6-5 and TRBJ1-5, with D maybe TRBD1 (5 bases). Trimming removed 6 bases from V and 3 bases from J, with 12 bases in between. The CDR3 has 14 residues. Germline lookup yields CDR1 MNHEY and CDR2 SVGAGI. Here the CDR3 reads CASRATGFNQPQHF. CDR3 nucleotide sequence: TGTGCCAGCAGGGCAACAGGCTTCAATCAGCCCCAGCATTTT.

The V call is TRBV12-5, the J call TRBJ2-5; TRBD1 matches at 12 bases. Germline-derived CDR1 and CDR2 are LGHNT and FRNRAP. V was pared by 1 base and J by 2 bases, with 5 bases of the junction left unmatched. CDR3 length: 17 amino acids. The CDR3 spells CASGLGDRGPSQETQYF. The CDR3 DNA is TGTGCTAGTGGTTTGGGGGACAGGGGGCCTTCTCAAGAGACCCAGTACTTC.

J is TRBJ2-5 and V is TRBV28, with 8 bases identical to TRBD2. Germline-derived CDR1 and CDR2 are MDHEN and SYDVKM. After removal of 6 bases from V and 1 base from J, the junction contained 10 bases not matched to a gene. This CDR3 is built from 16 residues. As DNA, the CDR3 is TGTGCCAGCAGGTACGGGGGGGCGATCCGCCAAGAGACCCAGTACTTC. This encodes CASRYGGAIRQETQYF.

J is TRBJ2-1 and V is TRBV6-1; 14 nucleotides align to TRBD2. CDR3 length: 16 residues. Germline trimming cut 4 bases from V and 2 bases from J; bases unmatched to any gene: 1. The germline gives CDR1 MNHNS, CDR2 SASEGT. This CDR3 is CASSGTSGRTYNEQFF. In nucleotides, the CDR3 is TGTGCCAGCAGTGGGACTAGCGGGAGGACCTACAATGAGCAGTTCTTC.

The table lists this clone with a few counts. The chain employs TRBV7-6 and TRBJ2-7, with 9 nucleotides matching TRBD2. The V and J ends lost 5 bases and 3 bases, in that order; junction bases with no gene match: 8. Germline V gene sequence: CDR1 SGHVS, CDR2 FNYEAQ. This CDR3 has 15 residues. CDR3 in amino acids: CASSPAGGSHYEQYF. In DNA, the CDR3 is TGTGCCAGCAGCCCAGCGGGGGGCTCTCACTACGAGCAGTACTTC.